Below, one T cell receptor (beta chain) is given with its context. Its antigen is not known. The TCRbeta library incorporated unique molecular identifiers. TCRdb re-analysed the PCR reads in MiXCR, keeping a single row per CDR3 protein. The table includes more than 200,000 distinct CDR3 sequences, roughly a quarter detected once. V shed 4 bases and J shed 2 bases, with 13 bases lying between them. Germline V CDR1 and CDR2: SQVTM, ANQGSEA. The CDR3 is made up of 14 amino acids. The entry originates in a study of T-cell reconstitution after alpha-beta-depleted transplantation in children. Study conclusions and caveats: Newly produced T cells mostly provided counts and TCRbeta diversity after one year, as hyperexpanded clones declined. Reportedly, alpha-beta T cells present about two months post-transplant originated from several hundred expanded clones of graft origin.

The sequence was obtained from a female patient aged 2 to 10 who had a stem cell transplant for congenital amegakaryocytic thrombocytopenia, so the T cells may come from the graft donor. The genes are TRBV29-1 and TRBJ2-3; D unclear. The sequencing here drew on PBMCs, mostly from graft donor cells, taken 360 days after TCRalphabeta/CD19-depleted stem cell transplant. The CDR3 nucleotides are TGCAGCGTTGTGGTCAAGGGCCACACAGATACGCAGTATTTT. Its protein is CSVVVKGHTDTQYF.